Sequencing of this T cell receptor (beta chain) was carried out in a study of T cells after yellow fever vaccination. Across the whole study: Some fractions had low cell numbers, and these were prepared with SMART-Seq v4 Ultra Low Input. Study results and limitations: Reappearance after the booster was seen for most primary-vaccination clones, at roughly 96% CD4 and 75% to 90% CD8. The bulk population could contribute abundant contaminating clonotypes to FACS-sorted repertoires.

By 5'RACE template switching, TCR cDNA was produced, with a universal primer site and UMIs added in the process. Via MiXCR, TCRdb re-called the 5' RACE reads, giving one row per CDR3 protein. The sample has approximately 550,000 distinct CDR3 sequences; roughly 13% are singletons. The CDR3 sequence is 15 residues long. V was trimmed by 4 bases and J by 6 bases, leaving 16 bases between them. Germline V CDR1 and CDR2: MNHEY, SVGEGT. This clonotype has a count of ten or more. Its antigen is not known. V and J are TRBV6-2 or TRBV6-3 and TRBJ1-5; possibly TRBD1 for D (5 bases). This specimen consisted of PBMCs, obtained on the day of the yellow fever booster vaccination. The receptor's source is a man aged 25-40 years who received the YFV17D yellow fever vaccine. The CDR3 coding sequence is TGTGCCAGCAGTTGGGACCGAGGGGTGGGTCAGCCCCAGCATTTT. Protein: CASSWDRGVGQPQHF.